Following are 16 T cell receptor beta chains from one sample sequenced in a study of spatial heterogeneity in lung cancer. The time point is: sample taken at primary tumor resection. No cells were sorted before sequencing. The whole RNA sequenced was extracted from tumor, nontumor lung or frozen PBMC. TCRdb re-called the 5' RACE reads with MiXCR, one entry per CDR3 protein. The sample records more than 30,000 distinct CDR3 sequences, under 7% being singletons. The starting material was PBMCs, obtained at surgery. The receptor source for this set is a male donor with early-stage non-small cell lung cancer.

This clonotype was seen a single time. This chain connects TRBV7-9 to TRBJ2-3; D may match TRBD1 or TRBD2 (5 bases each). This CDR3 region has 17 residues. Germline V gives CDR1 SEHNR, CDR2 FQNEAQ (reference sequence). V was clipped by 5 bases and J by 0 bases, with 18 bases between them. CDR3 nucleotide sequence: TGTGCCAGCAGCCCTAGCCCCCCAGGGAGTAGCACAGATACGCAGTATTTT. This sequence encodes CASSPSPPGSSTDTQYF.

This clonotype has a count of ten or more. This CDR3 reads CASSLGTSDGYTF. As DNA, the CDR3 is TGTGCCAGCAGCTTGGGAACTTCCGATGGCTACACCTTC. The chain has TRBV5-6 and TRBJ1-2; D remains ambiguous. Germline lookup yields CDR1 SGHDT and CDR2 YYEEEE. The CDR3 extends over 13 amino acids. Trimming stripped 0 bases from V and 6 bases from J, with 9 bases between.

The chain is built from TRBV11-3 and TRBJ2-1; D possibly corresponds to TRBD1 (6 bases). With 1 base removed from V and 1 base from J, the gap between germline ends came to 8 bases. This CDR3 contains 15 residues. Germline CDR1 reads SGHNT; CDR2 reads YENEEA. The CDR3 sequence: CASSLATGSYNEQFF. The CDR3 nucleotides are TGTGCCAGCAGCTTAGCCACAGGGTCCTACAATGAGCAGTTCTTC.

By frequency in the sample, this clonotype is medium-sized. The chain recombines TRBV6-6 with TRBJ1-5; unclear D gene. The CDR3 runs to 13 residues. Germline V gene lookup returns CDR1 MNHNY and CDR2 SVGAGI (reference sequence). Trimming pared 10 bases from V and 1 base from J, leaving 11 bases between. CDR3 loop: CATKIDSNQPQHF. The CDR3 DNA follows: TGTGCCACCAAAATTGACAGCAATCAGCCCCAGCATTTT.

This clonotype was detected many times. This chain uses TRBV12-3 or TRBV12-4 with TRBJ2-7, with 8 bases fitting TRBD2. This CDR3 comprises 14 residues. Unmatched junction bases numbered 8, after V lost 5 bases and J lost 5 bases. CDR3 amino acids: CASSPRTSSDEQYF. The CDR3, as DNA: TGTGCCAGCAGTCCGCGGACTAGCTCAGACGAGCAGTACTTC.

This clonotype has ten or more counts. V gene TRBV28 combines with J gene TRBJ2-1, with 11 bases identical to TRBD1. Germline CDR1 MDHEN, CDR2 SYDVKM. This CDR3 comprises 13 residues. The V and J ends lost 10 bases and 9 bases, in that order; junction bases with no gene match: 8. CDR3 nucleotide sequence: TGTGCCACCGGACAGGGGGCGCCTTTTGAGCAGTTCTTC. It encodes CATGQGAPFEQFF.

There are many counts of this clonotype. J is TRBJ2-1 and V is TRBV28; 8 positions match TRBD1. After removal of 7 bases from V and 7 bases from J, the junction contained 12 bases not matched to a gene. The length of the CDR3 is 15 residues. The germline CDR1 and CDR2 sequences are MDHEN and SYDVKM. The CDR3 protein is CASTQSGQGPNEQFF. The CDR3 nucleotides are TGTGCCAGCACCCAGAGCGGACAGGGCCCGAATGAGCAGTTCTTC.

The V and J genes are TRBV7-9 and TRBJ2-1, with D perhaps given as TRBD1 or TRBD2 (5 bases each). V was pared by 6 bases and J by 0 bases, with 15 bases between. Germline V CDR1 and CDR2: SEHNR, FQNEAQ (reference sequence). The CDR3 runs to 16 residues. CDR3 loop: CASSSYGASSYNEQFF. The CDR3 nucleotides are TGTGCCAGCAGTTCATACGGGGCAAGCTCCTACAATGAGCAGTTCTTC.

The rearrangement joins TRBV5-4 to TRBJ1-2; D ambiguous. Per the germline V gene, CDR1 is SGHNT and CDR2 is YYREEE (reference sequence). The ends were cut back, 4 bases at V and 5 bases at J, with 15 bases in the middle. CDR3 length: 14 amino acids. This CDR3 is CASSQRTEPYGYTF. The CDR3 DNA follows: TGTGCCAGCAGCCAAAGGACGGAACCTTATGGCTACACCTTC.

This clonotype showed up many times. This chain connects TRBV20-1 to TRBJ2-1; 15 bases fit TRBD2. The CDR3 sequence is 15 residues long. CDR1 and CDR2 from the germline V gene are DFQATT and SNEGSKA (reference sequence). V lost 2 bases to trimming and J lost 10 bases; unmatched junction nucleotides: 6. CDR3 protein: CSARKGLAGGGEQFF. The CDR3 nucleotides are TGCAGTGCTAGAAAGGGACTAGCGGGGGGCGGGGAGCAGTTCTTC.

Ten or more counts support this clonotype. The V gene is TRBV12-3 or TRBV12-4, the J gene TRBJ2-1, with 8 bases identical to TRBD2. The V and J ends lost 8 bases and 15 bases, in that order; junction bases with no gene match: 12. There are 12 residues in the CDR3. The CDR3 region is CASSGTRGPRFF. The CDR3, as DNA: TGTGCCAGCTCCGGGACTAGGGGTCCGAGGTTCTTC.

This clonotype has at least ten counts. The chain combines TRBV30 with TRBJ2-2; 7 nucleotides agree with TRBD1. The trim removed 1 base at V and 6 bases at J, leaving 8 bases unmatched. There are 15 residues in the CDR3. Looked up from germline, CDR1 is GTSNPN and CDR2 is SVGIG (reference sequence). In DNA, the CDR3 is TGTGCCTGGAGTGCGACGGTTACAGGGGCCGGGGAGCTGTTTTTT. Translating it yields CAWSATVTGAGELFF. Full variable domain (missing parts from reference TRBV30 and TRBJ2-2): SQTIHQWPATLVQPVGSPLSLECTVEGTSNPNLYWYRQAAGRGLQLLFYSVGIGQISSEVPQNLSASRPQDRQFILSSKKLLLSDSGFYLCAWSATVTGAGELFFGEGSRLTVL.

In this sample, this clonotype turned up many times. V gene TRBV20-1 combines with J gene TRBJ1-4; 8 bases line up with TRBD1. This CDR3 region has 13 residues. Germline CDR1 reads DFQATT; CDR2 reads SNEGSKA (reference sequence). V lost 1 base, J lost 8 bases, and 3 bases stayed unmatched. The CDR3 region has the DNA TGCAGTGCTAGAGTAACAGGGGGGGAAAAACTGTTTTTT. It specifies CSARVTGGEKLFF.

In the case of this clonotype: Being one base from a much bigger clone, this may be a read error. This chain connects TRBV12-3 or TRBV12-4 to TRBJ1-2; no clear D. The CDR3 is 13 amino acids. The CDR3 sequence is CAGSLDLWYGYTF. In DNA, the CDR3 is TGTGCCGGCAGCCTCGATCTTTGGTATGGCTACACCTTC.

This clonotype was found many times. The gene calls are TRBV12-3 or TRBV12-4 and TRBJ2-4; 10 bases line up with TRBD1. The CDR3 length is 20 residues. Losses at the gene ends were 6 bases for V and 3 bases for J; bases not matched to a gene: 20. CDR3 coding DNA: TGTGCCAGCAGCCGGCCCCGGGACAGGGGTCTTCTCCGAGGCAAAAACATTCAGTACTTC. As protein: CASSRPRDRGLLRGKNIQYF.

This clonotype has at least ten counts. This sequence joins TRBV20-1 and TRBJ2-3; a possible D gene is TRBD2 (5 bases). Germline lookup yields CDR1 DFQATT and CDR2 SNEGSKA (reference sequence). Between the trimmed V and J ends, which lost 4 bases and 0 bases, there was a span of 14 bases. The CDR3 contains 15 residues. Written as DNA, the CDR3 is TGCAGTGCTATTCCTAGCTCCCGTAGCACAGATACGCAGTATTTT. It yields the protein CSAIPSSRSTDTQYF.